This TCR beta chain was obtained from a study of blood T cells in healthy people across ages. The study, taken as a whole, reports: Considered underestimates were the diversity estimates obtained from one million T cells.

As for this clonotype: What it binds is not known.

Through a sample-barcoded 5' primer and a J-beta primer mix, a second PCR was run for about 7 to 12 cycles. A template-switch adaptor that had 12 random nucleotides put a tag on each cDNA molecule. Each sample provided no less than 2.5 million CDR3-containing paired-end reads. TCRdb itself ran the 5' RACE reads through MiXCR, one entry per CDR3 protein. This sample has roughly 500,000 distinct CDR3 sequences, with 27% found just once. The sample was blood. The TCR was taken from a woman aged 70-85 years in good health.

Here the CDR3 DNA reads TGCAGTGCTAGTTCTGGGAGCTCCTATAATTCACCCCTCCACTTT. It is translated as CSASSGSSYNSPLHF. V is TRBV20-1 and J is TRBJ1-6; no reliable D call. The CDR3 runs 15 residues. V lost 3 bases, J lost 0 bases, and 9 bases lay in between. Germline CDR1 is DFQATT and CDR2 is SNEGSKA (reference sequence).